This T cell receptor beta chain was retrieved from a study of OX40 agonist ivuxolimab in advanced cancers. Background on the study: Partial response was recorded in three patients: one hepatocellular carcinoma and two cutaneous melanoma cases.

V was trimmed by 6 bases and J by 7 bases, leaving 16 bases between them. Germline V gene data show CDR1 as MDHEN and CDR2 as SYDVKM. This CDR3 contains 15 residues. Autoimmune disease history or systemic immunosuppression disqualified patients. Using immunoSEQ multiplex PCR, the repertoire was profiled, and TCRdb retains in-frame clones only, with some absent. The table shows 21,000 or so clones, with approximately 90% occurring only once. Remarks on this clone: Antigen: not known.

Broader study findings: CD8+ T cells were the subset that, on average, had more expanded clones than CD4+. At doses 0.1 to 3.0 mg/kg, CD4+ and CD8+ clones expanded.

The starting material was CD4+ or CD8+ T cells sorted from blood, obtained in a trial of the OX40 agonist ivuxolimab. V is TRBV28 and J is TRBJ1-6; no firm D call. The receptor's source is an adult with an advanced solid tumor such as melanoma, head and neck, liver or kidney cancer. The CDR3 sequence is CASRTNRAKNSPLHF. The DNA of the CDR3 is TGTGCCAGCAGGACGAACCGGGCCAAGAATTCACCCCTCCACTTT.